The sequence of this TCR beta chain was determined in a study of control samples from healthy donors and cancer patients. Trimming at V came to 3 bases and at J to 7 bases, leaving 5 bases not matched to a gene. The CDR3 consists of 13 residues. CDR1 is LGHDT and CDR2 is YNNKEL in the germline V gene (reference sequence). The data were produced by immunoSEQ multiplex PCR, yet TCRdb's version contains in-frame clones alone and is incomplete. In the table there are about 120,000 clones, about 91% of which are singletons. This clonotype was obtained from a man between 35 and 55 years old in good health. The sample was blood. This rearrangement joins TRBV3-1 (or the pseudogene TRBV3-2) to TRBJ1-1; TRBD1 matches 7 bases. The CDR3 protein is CASSQNRGVEAFF. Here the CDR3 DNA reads TGTGCCAGCAGCCAGAACAGGGGAGTTGAAGCTTTCTTT.